This is a list of T cell receptor beta chains from one sample in a study of blood T cell repertoires in COVID-19. Profiling relied on immunoSEQ multiplex PCR, and the TCRdb table lists in-frame clones only, not all of them. Among about 350,000 clones listed, about 92% were seen once. Sequenced sample: peripheral blood. All receptors come from a woman aged 60-75 years with COVID-19, enrolled during active disease. The CDR3 runs from the conserved cysteine through the conserved F or W. Fields, in order: clone size, J gene, D gene, V gene, CDR3 DNA, CDR3 protein. The D gene is left open where the match is weak. Size values are once, few and many counts, or a class for expanded clones, and some rows have none.

once | TRBJ1-3 | NA | TRBV9 | TGTGCCAGCAGTCACCCGGGGGAGTCTGGAAACACCATATATTTT | CASSHPGESGNTIYF
NA | TRBJ2-7 | TRBD1 | TRBV6-1 | TGTGCCAGCACAGAAGCCGGGACAGGGGTTATCGAGCAGTACTTC | CASTEAGTGVIEQYF
NA | TRBJ2-1 | NA | TRBV12-5 | TGTGCTAGTGGTTTGGTACTTCCCGGGGTCCTCTACAATGAGCAGTTCTTC | CASGLVLPGVLYNEQFF
NA | TRBJ2-7 | TRBD2 | TRBV9 | TGTGCCAGCAGCGTAGGATCGGGGGGGCCTTCCTACGAGCAGTACTTC | CASSVGSGGPSYEQYF
NA | TRBJ1-1 | NA | TRBV3-1/TRBV3-2 | TGTGCCAGCAGCCAACGGGGAGGGGGCACTGAAGCTTTCTTT | CASSQRGGGTEAFF
NA | TRBJ2-1 | TRBD1 | TRBV11-2 | TGTGCCAGCAGCTTTACGGGACAGGGATGGAATGAGCAGTTCTTC | CASSFTGQGWNEQFF
NA | TRBJ1-6 | NA | TRBV21-1 | TGTGCCAGCAGCAAAGATTCTTCGACAGGTGGACCCCTCCACTTT | CASSKDSSTGGPLHF
NA | TRBJ1-5 | NA | TRBV7-9 | TGTGCCAGCAGCTCCCCCTCGGGCAATCAGCCCCAGCATTTT | CASSSPSGNQPQHF
NA | TRBJ1-1 | NA | TRBV6-5 | TGTGCCAGCAGCCCGACGGGAGGGGCGAACACTGAAGCTTTCTTT | CASSPTGGANTEAFF
NA | TRBJ1-5 | NA | TRBV19 | TGTGCCAGTAGTACCCGCGGGGCGGGCAATCAGCCCCAGCATTTT | CASSTRGAGNQPQHF
few | TRBJ1-2 | TRBD1 | TRBV13 | TGTGCCAGCAGCCTTGGACAGGGTAACTATGGCTACACCTTC | CASSLGQGNYGYTF
NA | TRBJ2-3 | NA | TRBV5-6 | TGTGCCAGCAGTCCGAGGCCGGAAGATACGCAGTATTTT | CASSPRPEDTQYF
few | TRBJ2-1 | NA | TRBV9 | TGTGCCAGCAGCGTAGGGCGGGGAACGTCCTACAATGAGCAGTTCTTC | CASSVGRGTSYNEQFF
NA | TRBJ1-6 | NA | TRBV19 | TGTGCCAGTAGTATGGGGGGACGACCTAATTCACCCCTCCACTTT | CASSMGGRPNSPLHF
few | TRBJ1-4 | TRBD1 | TRBV11-3 | TGTGCCAGCAGCACAGGGGGTGATGAAAAACTGTTTTTT | CASSTGGDEKLFF
once | TRBJ2-7 | NA | TRBV30 | TGTGCCTGGAGACCTTACAGGGTAACCTACTACGAGCAGTACTTC | CAWRPYRVTYYEQYF
once | TRBJ1-4 | NA | TRBV21-1 | TGTGCCAGCAGCAAACTGGGAGGGGGAGGAACTAATGAAAAACTGTTTTTT | CASSKLGGGGTNEKLFF
once | TRBJ2-1 | NA | TRBV9 | TGTGCCAGCAGCGTAGCTACGAGGGAAGGTACCTACAATGAGCAGTTCTTC | CASSVATREGTYNEQFF
once | TRBJ2-1 | TRBD1 | TRBV30 | TGTGCCTGGAGTGGGAACACAGGGGATGAGCAGTTCTTC | CAWSGNTGDEQFF
NA | TRBJ2-1 | TRBD1 | TRBV9 | TGTGCCAGCAGCGTAGAAGGGGGGACAGGGAATGAGCAGTTCTTC | CASSVEGGTGNEQFF
NA | TRBJ1-1 | NA | TRBV6-5 | TGTGCCAGCAGTTACTGGTCGGGGAACACTGAAGCTTTCTTT | CASSYWSGNTEAFF
NA | TRBJ1-1 | NA | TRBV6-5 | TGTGCCAGCAGTTCCCAGGGTAGGGCTTTCTTT | CASSSQGRAFF
NA | TRBJ1-6 | NA | TRBV28 | TGTGCCAGCAGACAGGTCGCGACACCCCTCCACTTT | CASRQVATPLHF
NA | TRBJ1-1 | TRBD1 | TRBV9 | TGTGCCAGCAGCGGAATGGACAGGGGGCAAACTGAAGCTTTCTTT | CASSGMDRGQTEAFF
NA | TRBJ2-1 | NA | TRBV3-1/TRBV3-2 | TGTGCCAGCAGCCAACAACCGGGACTCCTCAATGAGCAGTTCTTC | CASSQQPGLLNEQFF
NA | TRBJ1-1 | NA | TRBV3-1/TRBV3-2 | TGTGCCAGCAGCCGAGGGAGCACTGAAGCTTTCTTT | CASSRGSTEAFF
few | TRBJ2-1 | NA | TRBV16 | TGTGCCAGCAGCCAATCAAGACAGTACAATGAGCAGTTCTTC | CASSQSRQYNEQFF
NA | TRBJ2-3 | TRBD1 | TRBV5-1 | TGCGCCAGCAGCCCCACAGGGGTGGGCACAGATACGCAGTATTTT | CASSPTGVGTDTQYF
NA | TRBJ2-3 | TRBD2 | TRBV29-1 | TGCAGCGTTGAACGTAGCGGGGATATCACAGATACGCAGTATTTT | CSVERSGDITDTQYF
NA | TRBJ1-5 | NA | TRBV18 | TGTGCCAGCTCTCAAACACAGGCCGGGGGGGATCTGCCCCAGCATTTT | CASSQTQAGGDLPQHF
NA | TRBJ2-2 | TRBD2 | TRBV7-2 | TGTGCCAGCAGCCCATTAGCGGGGGGGACCGGGGAGCTGTTTTTT | CASSPLAGGTGELFF
NA | TRBJ1-2 | NA | TRBV19 | TGTGCCAGTAGTGAAGACAGGCCGGGCTATGGCTACACCTTC | CASSEDRPGYGYTF
NA | TRBJ1-4 | TRBD1 | TRBV18 | TGTGCCAGCTCATCCGGACAGGGAGAGGATGAAAAACTGTTTTTT | CASSSGQGEDEKLFF
NA | TRBJ2-7 | TRBD2 | TRBV5-1 | TGCGCCAGCAGCTTGGCTGGGCTAGCGGGGGGGTCCTACGAGCAGTACTTC | CASSLAGLAGGSYEQYF
NA | TRBJ1-2 | NA | TRBV29-1 | TGCAGCGTTGAAGGGGGGGGGACCTATGGCTACACCTTC | CSVEGGGTYGYTF
NA | TRBJ1-2 | TRBD1 | TRBV24-1 | TGTGCCACCAGTGATCGACGGACAGGGGTAGGCTACACCTTC | CATSDRRTGVGYTF
NA | TRBJ2-1 | TRBD2 | TRBV4-1 | TGCGCCAGCAGCCCCCGCGGCGGGGGGTTTGGTAATGAGCAGTTCTTC | CASSPRGGGFGNEQFF
NA | TRBJ1-4 | TRBD1 | TRBV9 | TGTGCCAGCAGCGTCGCCGGGACAGGGGGTGAAAAACTGTTTTTT | CASSVAGTGGEKLFF
NA | TRBJ1-2 | TRBD1 | TRBV12-5 | TGTGCTAGTGGAGAGACCGGGACAGGGGAATCTGGCTACACCTTC | CASGETGTGESGYTF
NA | TRBJ1-2 | NA | TRBV18 | TGTGCCAGCTCACCAGGGGGGGATGTCGGCTACACCTTC | CASSPGGDVGYTF
once | TRBJ2-3 | TRBD2 | TRBV9 | TGTGCCAGCAGCGTCCGGGCTAGCGGGGTATCAGATACGCAGTATTTT | CASSVRASGVSDTQYF
NA | TRBJ1-2 | TRBD1 | TRBV11-2 | TGTGCCAGCAGCTTAGCAGGGGGAAGTGGCTACACCTTC | CASSLAGGSGYTF
NA | TRBJ2-1 | NA | TRBV5-1 | TGCGCCAGCAGCTTGGCCTTCGTTCGCGGGGAGCAGTTCTTC | CASSLAFVRGEQFF
NA | TRBJ2-7 | TRBD1 | TRBV28 | TGTGCCAGCAGTTTCGGGACAGGGGCGACGAGCTCCTACGAGCAGTACTTC | CASSFGTGATSSYEQYF
NA | TRBJ1-1 | TRBD1 | TRBV7-9 | TGTGCCAGCAGTCGCGGACAGGGGGCGGGGAACACTGAAGCTTTCTTT | CASSRGQGAGNTEAFF
NA | TRBJ1-2 | TRBD1 | TRBV10-3 | TGTGCCATCAGTAACTTACAGGGGGCGGGCTATGGCTACACCTTC | CAISNLQGAGYGYTF
NA | TRBJ2-3 | NA | TRBV21-1 | TGTGCCAGCAGCACTTCCAATTCCGGAGATACGCAGTATTTT | CASSTSNSGDTQYF
NA | TRBJ1-2 | NA | TRBV6-2/TRBV6-3 | TGTGCCAGCAGCTACTTTACACGGACGCCGAGGGACTATGGCTACACCTTC | CASSYFTRTPRDYGYTF
few | TRBJ1-2 | NA | TRBV28 | TGTGCCAGCAGTTTCGTGTCTAACTATGGCTACACCTTC | CASSFVSNYGYTF
NA | TRBJ1-5 | NA | TRBV28 | TGTGCCAGCAGGGCGGGGGAGGGAGGCAATCAGCCCCAGCATTTT | CASRAGEGGNQPQHF
once | TRBJ1-5 | NA | TRBV10-3 | TGTGCCATCAGTGGACAGCTCTATAGCAATCAGCCCCAGCATTTT | CAISGQLYSNQPQHF
NA | TRBJ1-1 | NA | TRBV2 | TGTGCCAGTCGCGCGGACAGGAACACTGAAGCTTTCTTT | CASRADRNTEAFF
NA | TRBJ1-1 | NA | TRBV2 | TGTGCCAGCGAGGGTGGGGGGTACACTGAAGCTTTCTTT | CASEGGGYTEAFF
NA | TRBJ2-5 | NA | TRBV29-1 | TGCAGCGTTGATGAGTACGCAGAGACCCAGTACTTC | CSVDEYAETQYF